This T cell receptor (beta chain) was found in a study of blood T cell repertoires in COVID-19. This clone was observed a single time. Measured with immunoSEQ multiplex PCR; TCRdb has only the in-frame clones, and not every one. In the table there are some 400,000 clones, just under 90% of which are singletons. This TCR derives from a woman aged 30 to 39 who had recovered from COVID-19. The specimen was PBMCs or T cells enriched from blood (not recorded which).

CDR3 in amino acids: CASSVALDGGIGTDTQYF. The CDR3 region has the DNA TGTGCCAGCAGCGTAGCACTAGATGGGGGGATTGGCACAGATACGCAGTATTTT. V and J are TRBV9 and TRBJ2-3; tentative D call: TRBD2 (6 bases). CDR3 length: 18 amino acids. V was clipped by 0 bases and J by 1 base, with 18 bases between them. Germline-derived CDR1 and CDR2 are SGDLS and YYNGEE. Supplemented by reference TRBV9 and TRBJ2-3, the full variable domain reads DSGVTQTPKHLITATGQRVTLRCSPRSGDLSVYWYQQSLDQGLQFLIQYYNGEERAKGNILERFSAQQFPDLHSELNLSSLELGDSALYFCASSVALDGGIGTDTQYFGPGTRLTVL.